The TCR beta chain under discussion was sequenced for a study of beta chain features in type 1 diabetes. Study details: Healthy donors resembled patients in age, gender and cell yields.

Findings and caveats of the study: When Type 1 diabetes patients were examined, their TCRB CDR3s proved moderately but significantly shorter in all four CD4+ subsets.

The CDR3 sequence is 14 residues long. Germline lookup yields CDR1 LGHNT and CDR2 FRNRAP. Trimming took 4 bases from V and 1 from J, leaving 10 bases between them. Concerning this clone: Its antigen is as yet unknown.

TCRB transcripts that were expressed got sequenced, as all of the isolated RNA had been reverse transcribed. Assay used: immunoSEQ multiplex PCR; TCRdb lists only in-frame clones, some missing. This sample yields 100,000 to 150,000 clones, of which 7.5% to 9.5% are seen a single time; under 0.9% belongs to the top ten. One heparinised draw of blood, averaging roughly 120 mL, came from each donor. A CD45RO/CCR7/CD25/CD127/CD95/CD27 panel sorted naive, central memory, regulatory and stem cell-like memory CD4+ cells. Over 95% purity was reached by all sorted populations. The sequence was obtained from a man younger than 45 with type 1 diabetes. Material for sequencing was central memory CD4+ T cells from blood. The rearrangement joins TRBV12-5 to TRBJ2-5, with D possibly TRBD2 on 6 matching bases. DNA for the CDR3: TGTGCTAGTGGTTCATTCGGGGGCCAAGAGACCCAGTACTTC. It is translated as CASGSFGGQETQYF. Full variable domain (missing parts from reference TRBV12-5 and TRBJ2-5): DARVTQTPRHKVTEMGQEVTMRCQPILGHNTVFWYRQTMMQGLELLAYFRNRAPLDDSGMPKDRFSAEMPDATLATLKIQPSEPRDSAVYFCASGSFGGQETQYFGPGTRLLVL.